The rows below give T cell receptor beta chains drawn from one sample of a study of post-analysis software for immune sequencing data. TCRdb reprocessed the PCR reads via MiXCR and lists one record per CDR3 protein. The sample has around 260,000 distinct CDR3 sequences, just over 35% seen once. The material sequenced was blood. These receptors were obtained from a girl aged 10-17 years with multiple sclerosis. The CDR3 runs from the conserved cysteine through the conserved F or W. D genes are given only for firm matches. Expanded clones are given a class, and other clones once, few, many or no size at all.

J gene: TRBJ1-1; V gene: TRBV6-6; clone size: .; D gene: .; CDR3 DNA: TGTGCCAGCAGCTCACGACACGAGGGGGTGGGGACTGAAGCTTTCTTT; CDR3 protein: CASSSRHEGVGTEAFF
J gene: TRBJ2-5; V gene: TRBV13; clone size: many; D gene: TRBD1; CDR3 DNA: TGTGCCAGCAGCCCAACAGGGGAGCGGGAGACCCAGTACTTC; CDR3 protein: CASSPTGERETQYF
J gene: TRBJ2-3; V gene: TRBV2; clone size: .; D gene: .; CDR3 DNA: TGTGCCAGCAGTTTAGCGTTCACAGATACGCAGTATTTT; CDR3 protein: CASSLAFTDTQYF
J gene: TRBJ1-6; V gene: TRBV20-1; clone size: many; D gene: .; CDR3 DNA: TGCAGTGCTAGGCGCCAGTCACTTATCGACTCACCCCTCCACTTT; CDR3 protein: CSARRQSLIDSPLHF
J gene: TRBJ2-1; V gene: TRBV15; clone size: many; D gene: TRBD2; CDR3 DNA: TGTGCCACCCAAGGACTAGTCGAGAATGAGCAGTTCTTC; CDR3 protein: CATQGLVENEQFF
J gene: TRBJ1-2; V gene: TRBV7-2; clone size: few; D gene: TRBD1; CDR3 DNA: TGTGCCAGCAGCGAGCTTCAGGCAGGGGGCTTCGGGGGCTACACCTTC; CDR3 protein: CASSELQAGGFGGYTF
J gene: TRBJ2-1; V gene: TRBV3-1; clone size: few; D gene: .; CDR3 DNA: TGTGCCAGCAGCAGGTTCGGCGATGAGCAGTTCTTC; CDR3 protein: CASSRFGDEQFF
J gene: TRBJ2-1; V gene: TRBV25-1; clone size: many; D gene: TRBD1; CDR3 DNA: TGTGCCAGCTCCGGGGGACAGGGGGCCTATAATGAGCAGTTCTTC; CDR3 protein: CASSGGQGAYNEQFF
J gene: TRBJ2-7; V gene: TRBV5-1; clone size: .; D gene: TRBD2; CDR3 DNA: TGCGCCAGCAGCTTCGGGACTAGCGGTTCCTACGAGCGGTACTTC; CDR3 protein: CASSFGTSGSYERYF
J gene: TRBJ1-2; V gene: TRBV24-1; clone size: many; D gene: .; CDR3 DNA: TGTGCCACCAGGACAGCATCTAACTATGGCTACACCTTC; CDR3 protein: CATRTASNYGYTF
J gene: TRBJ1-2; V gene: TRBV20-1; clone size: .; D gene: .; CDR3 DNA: TGCAGTGCTAGAGATATTACAGGGTACTATGGCTACACCTTC; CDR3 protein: CSARDITGYYGYTF
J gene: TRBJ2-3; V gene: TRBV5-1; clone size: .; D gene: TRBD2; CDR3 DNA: TGCGCCAGCAGCTTATTTAGCGGGGGGCGCGCAGATACGCAGTATTTT; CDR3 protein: CASSLFSGGRADTQYF
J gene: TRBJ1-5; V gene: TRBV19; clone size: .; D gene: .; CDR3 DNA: TGTGCCAGTAGTACACACGACATTAATCAGCCCCAGCATTTT; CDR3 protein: CASSTHDINQPQHF
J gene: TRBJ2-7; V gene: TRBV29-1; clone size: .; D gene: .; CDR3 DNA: TGCAGCGTTGGACTTAATTCGGGCTACGAGCAGTACTTC; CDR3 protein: CSVGLNSGYEQYF
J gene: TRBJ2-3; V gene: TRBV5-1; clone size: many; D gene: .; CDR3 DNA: TGCGCCAGCAGCTTGGACGCAGGTAGCACAGATACGCAGTATTTT; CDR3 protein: CASSLDAGSTDTQYF
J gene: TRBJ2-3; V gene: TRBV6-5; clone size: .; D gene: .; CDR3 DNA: TGTGCCAGCAGTCCCCCGGGGGCTCATAACACAGATACGCAGTATTTT; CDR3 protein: CASSPPGAHNTDTQYF
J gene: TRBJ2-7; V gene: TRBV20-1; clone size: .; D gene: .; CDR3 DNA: TGCAGTGGCACATCCGGATTCGACTACGAGCAGTACTTC; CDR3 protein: CSGTSGFDYEQYF
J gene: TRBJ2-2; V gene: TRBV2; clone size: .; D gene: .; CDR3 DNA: TGTGCCAGCCAGGGGCTGGGGGCCGGGGAGCTGTTTTTT; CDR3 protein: CASQGLGAGELFF
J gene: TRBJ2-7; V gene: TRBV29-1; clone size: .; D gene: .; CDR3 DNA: TGCAGCGTGGGTGGAGTACATATCTACGAGCAGTACTTC; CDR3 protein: CSVGGVHIYEQYF
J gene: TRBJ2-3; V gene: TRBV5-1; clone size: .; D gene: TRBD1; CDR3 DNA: TGCGCCAGCAGCTTGGGCCCGACAGGGTTTAGCACAGATACGCAGTATTTT; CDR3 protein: CASSLGPTGFSTDTQYF
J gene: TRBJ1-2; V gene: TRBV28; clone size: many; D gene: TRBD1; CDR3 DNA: TGTGCCAGCAGTTCGACCGGGACAGGGGCGGGAGGCTACACCTTC; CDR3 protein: CASSSTGTGAGGYTF
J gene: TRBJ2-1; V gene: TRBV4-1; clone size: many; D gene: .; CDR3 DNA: TGCGCCAGCAGCCCTCGCGAAGGGAGTTACAATGAGCAGTTCTTC; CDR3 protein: CASSPREGSYNEQFF
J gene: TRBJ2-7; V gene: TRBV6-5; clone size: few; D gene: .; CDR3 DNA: TGTGCCAGCAGTTACTCGATAGACCCCTACGAGCAGTACTTC; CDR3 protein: CASSYSIDPYEQYF
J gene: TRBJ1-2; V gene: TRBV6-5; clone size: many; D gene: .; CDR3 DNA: TGTGCCAGCAGTTCATTTGAGGGAGGCTACACCTTC; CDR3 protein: CASSSFEGGYTF
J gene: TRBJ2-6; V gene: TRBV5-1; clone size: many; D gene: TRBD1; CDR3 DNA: TGCGCCAGCAGCCTCCTGACAGGGGTGAACGCTGGGGCCAACGTCCTGACTTTC; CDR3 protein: CASSLLTGVNAGANVLTF
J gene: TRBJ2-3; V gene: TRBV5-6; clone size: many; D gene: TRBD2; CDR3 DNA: TGTGCCAGCAGCTACGGGACTAGCGGGGGGGCAGATACGCAGTATTTT; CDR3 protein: CASSYGTSGGADTQYF
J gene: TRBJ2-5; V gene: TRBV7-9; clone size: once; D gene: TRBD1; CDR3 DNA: TGTGCCAGCAGCTTAGGGGGACAGGGGGAAGAGACCCAGTACTTC; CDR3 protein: CASSLGGQGEETQYF
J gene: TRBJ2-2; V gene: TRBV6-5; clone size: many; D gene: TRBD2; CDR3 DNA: TGTGCCAGCAGGCTTACTAGCGGGGGGGCCGGGGAGCTGTTTTTT; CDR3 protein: CASRLTSGGAGELFF
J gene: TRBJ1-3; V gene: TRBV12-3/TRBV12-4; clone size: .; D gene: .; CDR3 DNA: TGTGCCAGCAAACTGGGGTCTGGAAACACCATATATTTT; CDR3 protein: CASKLGSGNTIYF
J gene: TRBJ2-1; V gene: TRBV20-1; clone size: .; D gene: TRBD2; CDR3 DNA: TGCAGTGCTCGAAGCGGGAGAGCCTACAATGAGCAGTTCTTC; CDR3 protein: CSARSGRAYNEQFF
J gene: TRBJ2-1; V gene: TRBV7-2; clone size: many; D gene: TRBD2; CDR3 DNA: TGTGCCAGCAGCTTAGTACCTAGCGGGGGGGCCGGGGAGCAGTTCTTC; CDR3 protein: CASSLVPSGGAGEQFF
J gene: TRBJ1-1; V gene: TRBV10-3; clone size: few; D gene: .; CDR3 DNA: TGTGCCATCAGCCTGGGACGCGCCGAGGGATTCGAAGCTTTCTTT; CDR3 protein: CAISLGRAEGFEAFF
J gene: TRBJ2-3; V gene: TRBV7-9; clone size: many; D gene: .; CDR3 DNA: TGTGCCAGCAGCTTAGACGTTATCGGGGCAGATACGCAGTATTTT; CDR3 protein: CASSLDVIGADTQYF
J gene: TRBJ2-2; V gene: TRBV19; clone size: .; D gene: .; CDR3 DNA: TGTGCCAGCAGTATACTGCAGGACACCGGGGAGCTGTTTTTT; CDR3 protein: CASSILQDTGELFF
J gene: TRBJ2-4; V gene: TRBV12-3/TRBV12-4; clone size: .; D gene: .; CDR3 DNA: TGTGCCAGCAGCCTCCGTATGGCCAAAAACATTCAGTACTTC; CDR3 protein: CASSLRMAKNIQYF
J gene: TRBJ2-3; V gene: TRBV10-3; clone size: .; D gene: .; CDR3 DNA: TGTGCCATCAGTGGCCCCGGCGGGGGCACAGATACGCAGTATTTT; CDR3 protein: CAISGPGGGTDTQYF
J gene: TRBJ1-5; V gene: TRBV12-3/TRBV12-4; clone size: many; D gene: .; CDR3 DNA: TGTGCCAGCACCTTGGGGGGGGCACAGCCCCAGCATTTT; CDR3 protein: CASTLGGAQPQHF
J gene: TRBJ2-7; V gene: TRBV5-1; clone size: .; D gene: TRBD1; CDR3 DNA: TGCGCCAGCAGCTGGGACAGAGACTACGAGCAGTACTTC; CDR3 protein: CASSWDRDYEQYF
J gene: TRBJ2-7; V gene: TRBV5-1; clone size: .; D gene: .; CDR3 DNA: TGCGCCAGCAGCTTGGGGGACGGGGGCCCCTACGAGCAGTACTTC; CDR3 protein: CASSLGDGGPYEQYF
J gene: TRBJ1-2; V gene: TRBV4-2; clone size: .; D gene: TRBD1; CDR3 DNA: TGTGCCAGCAGCCAAGATCAGGGGGCTGGCGGCTACACCTTC; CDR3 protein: CASSQDQGAGGYTF
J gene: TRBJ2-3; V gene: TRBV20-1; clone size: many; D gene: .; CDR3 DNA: TGCAGTGCTAGCAGCCCAGATACGCAGTATTTT; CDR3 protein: CSASSPDTQYF
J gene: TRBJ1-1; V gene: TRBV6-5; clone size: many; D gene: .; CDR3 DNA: TGTGCCAGCAGTTACTCCCGGGACACTGAAGCTTTCTTT; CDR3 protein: CASSYSRDTEAFF
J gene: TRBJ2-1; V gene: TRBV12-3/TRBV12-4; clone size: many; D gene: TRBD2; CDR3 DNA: TGTGCCAGCAGTATAGCGGGGGTGAATGAGCAGTTCTTC; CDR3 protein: CASSIAGVNEQFF
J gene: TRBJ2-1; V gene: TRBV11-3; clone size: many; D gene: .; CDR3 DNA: TGTGCCAGCAGCCGAGGGGGTATTAGGGAGCAGTTCTTC; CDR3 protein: CASSRGGIREQFF
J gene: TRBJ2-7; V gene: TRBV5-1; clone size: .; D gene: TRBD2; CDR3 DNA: TGCGCCAGCAGCATCGGGAGCGGGAACTACGAGCAGTACTTC; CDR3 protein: CASSIGSGNYEQYF
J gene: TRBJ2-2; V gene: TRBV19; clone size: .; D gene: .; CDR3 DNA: TGTGCCAGTAGTATTAAGCGGGGCCAGGGGGGAACCGGGGAGCTGTTTTTT; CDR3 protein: CASSIKRGQGGTGELFF
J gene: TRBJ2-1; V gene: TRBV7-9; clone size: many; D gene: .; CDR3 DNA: TGTGCCAGCAGCCCCCCTTCGGCGGGACGTGAGCAGTTCTTC; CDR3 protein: CASSPPSAGREQFF
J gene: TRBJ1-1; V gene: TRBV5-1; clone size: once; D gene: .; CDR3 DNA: TGCGCCAGCAGCTTGGAAGGGGACGGGGGAGCTTTCTTT; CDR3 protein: CASSLEGDGGAFF
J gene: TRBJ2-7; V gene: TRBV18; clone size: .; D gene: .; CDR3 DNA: TGTGCCAGCTCATCTCAAGGCGGGTCGGGTGAGCAGTACTTC; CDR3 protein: CASSSQGGSGEQYF
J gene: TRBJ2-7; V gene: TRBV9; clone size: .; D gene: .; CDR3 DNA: TGTGCCAGCAGCGTCACAGGGAATGAGGGCGAGCAGTACTTC; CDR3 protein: CASSVTGNEGEQYF
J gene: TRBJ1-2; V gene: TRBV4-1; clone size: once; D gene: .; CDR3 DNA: TGCGCCAGCAGCCAAGAAATGGGGTTGAGTTTTGGCTACACCTTC; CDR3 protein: CASSQEMGLSFGYTF
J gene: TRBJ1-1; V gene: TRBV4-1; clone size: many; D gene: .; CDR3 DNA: TGCGCCAGCAGCCCATCTGGGGCAGGGGTGAACACTGAAGCTTTCTTT; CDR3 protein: CASSPSGAGVNTEAFF
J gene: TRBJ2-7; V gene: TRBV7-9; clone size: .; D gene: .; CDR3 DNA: TGTGCCAGCAGCATACTAAGCTCCTACAATGGGCAGTACTTC; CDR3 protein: CASSILSSYNGQYF
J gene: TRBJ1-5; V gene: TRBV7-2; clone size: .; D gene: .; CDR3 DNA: TGTGCCAGCAGCCGGGAATCCGGGACCTATCAGCCCCAGCATTTT; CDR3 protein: CASSRESGTYQPQHF
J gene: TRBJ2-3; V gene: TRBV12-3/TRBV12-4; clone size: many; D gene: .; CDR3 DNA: TGTGCCAGCAGCTTAGGGGACACAGATACGCAGTATTTT; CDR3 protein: CASSLGDTDTQYF
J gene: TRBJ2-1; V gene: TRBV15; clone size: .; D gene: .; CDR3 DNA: TGTGCCACCAGAGCAGGGCGGGGTGGCTCCTACAATGAGCAGTTCTTC; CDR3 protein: CATRAGRGGSYNEQFF